A single sample is the source of the 4 T cell receptor beta chains below, sequenced in a study of shared clonotypes between healthy human individuals. CD8 cells classed as naive were CD45RO-negative and positively selected for CCR7, excluding terminally differentiated effector memory CD45RA+ cells. Using immunoSEQ multiplex PCR, the repertoire was profiled, and TCRdb retains in-frame clones only, with some absent. The table has just over 2,000,000 clones, 85% to 95% seen once. Sequencing used naive CD8+ T cells sorted from blood. Every receptor here comes from a man aged 18 to 29 in good health.

The rearrangement uses TRBV19 and TRBJ2-1; D perhaps matches TRBD2 (7 bases). Between the trimmed V and J ends, which lost 7 bases and 8 bases, there was a span of 15 bases. Germline V gene data show CDR1 as LNHDA and CDR2 as SQIVND (reference sequence). This CDR3 comprises 13 residues. CDR3 nucleotide sequence: TGTGCCAGTAATTGGCGGGGGCTCGATGAGCAGTTCTTC. Translated: CASNWRGLDEQFF.

The CDR3 protein is CASTGGTGELFF. The CDR3 nucleotides read TGTGCCAGCACGGGAGGTACCGGGGAGCTGTTTTTT. This sequence joins TRBV27 and TRBJ2-2; 7 bases match TRBD2. Germline values: CDR1 MNHEY, CDR2 SMNVEV (reference sequence). This CDR3 contains 12 residues. V shed 7 bases, J shed 5 bases, and the junction held 1 base outside the gene matches.

The V gene is TRBV19, the J gene TRBJ1-1, with D unresolved. Trimming cost V 3 bases and J 3 bases, with 11 bases left between them. Germline lookup yields CDR1 LNHDA and CDR2 SQIVND (reference sequence). This CDR3 comprises 14 residues. The CDR3, as DNA: TGTGCCAGTAGTATGGAGGAGGGTTACACTGAAGCTTTCTTT. Protein product: CASSMEEGYTEAFF.

To note about this clone: Different DNA sequences within this sample yield the same CDR3. The CDR3 reads CASSLAAAYEQYF. The CDR3 bases are TGTGCCAGCAGCTTGGCGGCTGCCTACGAGCAGTACTTC. The chain carries TRBV5-6 and TRBJ2-7, with no clear D. V lost 0 bases and J lost 2, with 6 bases in between. There are 13 residues in the CDR3. Germline V gene lookup returns CDR1 SGHDT and CDR2 YYEEEE.